The 21 T cell receptor beta chains given below trace back to one sample, sequenced in a study of PD-1 blockade in classical Hodgkin lymphoma. Data came from immunoSEQ multiplex PCR; TCRdb stores just in-frame clones and leaves some out. The data contain more than 55,000 clones, 88% of them singletons. Exposure to brentuximab vedotin varied, and each patient had relapsed following autologous stem cell transplantation. The material was peripheral blood mononuclear cells (PBMCs), obtained before the second cycle of nivolumab. Receptors were obtained from a human donor with classical Hodgkin lymphoma.

The chain has TRBV30 and TRBJ2-3, with 11 bases matching TRBD2. Germline V CDR1 and CDR2: GTSNPN, SVGIG (reference sequence). This CDR3 comprises 16 residues. After removal of 5 bases from V and 2 bases from J, the junction contained 9 bases not matched to a gene. The CDR3 sequence: CAWDLGLAVFTDTQYF. CDR3 coding DNA: TGTGCCTGGGACCTGGGACTAGCGGTTTTCACAGATACGCAGTATTTT.

This clone has just one count. V and J are TRBV7-8 and TRBJ1-1; D is unresolved. CDR3 length: 15 residues. The germline CDR1 and CDR2 sequences are SGHVS and FQNEAQ. Trimming took off 5 bases at V and 0 bases at J, with 13 bases between the two ends. The CDR3 DNA reads as TGTGCCAGCAGCACCTTACCCTCCCTGAACACTGAAGCTTTCTTT. It specifies CASSTLPSLNTEAFF.

V usage is TRBV27 and J usage is TRBJ2-7; TRBD2 matches 8 bases. Germline trimming cut 5 bases from V and 1 base from J; bases unmatched to any gene: 13. The germline gives CDR1 MNHEY, CDR2 SMNVEV (reference sequence). The CDR3 is 17 amino acids. CDR3 residues: CASSTGRGGGNSYEQYF. CDR3 nucleotide sequence: TGTGCCAGCAGTACCGGGAGGGGGGGAGGGAATTCCTACGAGCAGTACTTC.

This chain connects TRBV7-8 to TRBJ2-7; TRBD1 aligns across 10 bases. The CDR3 spans 15 residues. CDR1 is SGHVS and CDR2 is FQNEAQ in the germline V gene. Trimming at V came to 2 bases and at J to 4 bases, leaving 5 bases not matched to a gene. In nucleotides, the CDR3 is TGTGCCAGCAGCTTAATAGGGACAGGGGAGTACGAGCAGTACTTC. Its translation is CASSLIGTGEYEQYF. Complete variable domain (other parts from reference TRBV7-8 and TRBJ2-7): GAGVSQSPRYKVAKRGQDVALRCDPISGHVSLFWYQQALGQGPEFLTYFQNEAQLDKSGLPSDRFFAERPEGSVSTLKIQRTQQEDSAVYLCASSLIGTGEYEQYFGPGTRLTVT.

The V gene is TRBV5-1, the J gene TRBJ2-1; D possibly corresponds to TRBD1 (5 bases). V lost 0 bases and J lost 2, with 15 bases in between. CDR1 and CDR2 (germline): SGHRS, YFSETQ. CDR3 length: 17 residues. The CDR3 sequence is CASSLDAVGDPYNEQFF. DNA of the CDR3: TGCGCCAGCAGCTTGGATGCGGTAGGGGATCCCTACAATGAGCAGTTCTTC.

This chain uses TRBV27 with TRBJ2-7; 7 nucleotides align to TRBD1. CDR3 length: 17 amino acids. Germline loops: CDR1 MNHEY, CDR2 SMNVEV (reference sequence). Unmatched junction bases numbered 17, after V lost 6 bases and J lost 3 bases. The CDR3: CASRQSQGVTMFYEQYF. In nucleotides, the CDR3 is TGTGCCAGCAGGCAAAGCCAGGGGGTGACTATGTTCTACGAGCAGTACTTC.

The chain joins TRBV5-1 to TRBJ2-2; perhaps TRBD1 as D (6 bases). With 4 bases removed from V and 1 base from J, the gap between germline ends came to 11 bases. The germline V gene encodes CDR1 SGHRS and CDR2 YFSETQ. The CDR3 runs to 15 residues. The CDR3 DNA follows: TGCGCCAGCAGCGACAGGACCGAGAACACCGGGGAGCTGTTTTTT. It encodes CASSDRTENTGELFF.

The V call is TRBV5-1, the J call TRBJ1-6, with a tentative D call TRBD1 (6 bases). The CDR3 totals 14 residues. The ends were cut back, 0 bases at V and 13 bases at J, with 14 bases in the middle. The V gene's germline CDR1 is SGHRS and CDR2 YFSETQ. The chain's CDR3 is CASSLDRAQRPLHF. The CDR3 DNA reads as TGCGCCAGCAGCTTGGACAGGGCGCAGCGCCCCCTCCACTTT.

This clone was picked up a small number of times. The rearrangement links TRBV6-5 to TRBJ2-1; TRBD2 agrees at 10 bases. Trimming cost V 6 bases and J 4 bases; bases outside gene matches: 6. The CDR3 is 15 amino acids. Germline loops: CDR1 MNHEY, CDR2 SVGAGI. CDR3 protein: CASSRTSGIYNEQFF. CDR3 bases: TGTGCCAGCAGCCGGACTAGCGGAATTTACAATGAGCAGTTCTTC.

This chain uses TRBV7-4 with TRBJ2-7; possibly TRBD2 for D (6 bases). The CDR3 is 15 residues long. V shed 3 bases and J shed 0 bases, with 12 bases lying between them. CDR1 and CDR2 (germline): SGHVT, SQSDAQ. The CDR3 DNA sequence: TGTGCCAGCAGCTTTCTAGCGAAAAGCTCCTACGAGCAGTACTTC. Translated, it gives CASSFLAKSSYEQYF. Complete variable domain (other parts from reference TRBV7-4 and TRBJ2-7): GAGVSQSPRYKVAKRGRDVALRCDSISGHVTLYWYRQTLGQGSEVLTYSQSDAQRDKSGRPSGRFSAERPERSVSTLKIQRTEQGDSAVYLCASSFLAKSSYEQYFGPGTRLTVT.

The chain links TRBV13 to TRBJ2-5; TRBD2 aligns across 10 bases. From germline, CDR1 is PRHDT and CDR2 FYEKMQ (reference sequence). This CDR3 contains 14 residues. V lost 3 bases, J lost 11 bases, and 9 bases stayed unmatched. The CDR3 here is CASSFGLAGARQYF. In DNA form, the CDR3 reads TGTGCCAGCAGCTTCGGGCTAGCGGGGGCTAGACAGTACTTC.

A single count supports this clone. The chain couples TRBV18 to TRBJ2-2, with a tentative D call TRBD1 (5 bases). The V end lost 2 bases, the J end lost 3 bases, and 7 bases lay between the germline ends. Germline CDR1 KGHSH, CDR2 LQKENI. This CDR3 contains 14 residues. The CDR3 here is CASSPDSYTGELFF. CDR3 in DNA: TGTGCCAGCTCACCAGACAGTTACACCGGGGAGCTGTTTTTT.

This rearrangement joins TRBV5-1 to TRBJ2-2; D uncertain. The V and J ends lost 2 bases and 4 bases respectively, with 9 bases between them. This CDR3 contains 14 residues. In germline, CDR1 is SGHRS, CDR2 YFSETQ. CDR3 DNA: TGCGCCAGCAGCTTAGTAGTTGGCACCGGGGAGCTGTTTTTT. Amino acid sequence: CASSLVVGTGELFF.

This clone turned up a few times. This chain links TRBV9 with TRBJ1-1; D is uncertain. Deletions cut 4 bases from V and 5 bases from J, with 15 bases between. Germline lookup yields CDR1 SGDLS and CDR2 YYNGEE. CDR3 size: 14 residues. In nucleotides, the CDR3 is TGTGCCAGCAGCAGAGACCTGAGGGTAACTGAAGCTTTCTTT. This gives the protein CASSRDLRVTEAFF. The variable domain in full, with the rest retrieved from reference TRBV9 and TRBJ1-1, is DSGVTQTPKHLITATGQRVTLRCSPRSGDLSVYWYQQSLDQGLQFLIQYYNGEERAKGNILERFSAQQFPDLHSELNLSSLELGDSALYFCASSRDLRVTEAFFGQGTRLTVV.

This sequence joins TRBV5-3 and TRBJ1-2; D may be TRBD1 (5 bases). TRBV5-3 is annotated as an ORF whose role is uncertain. V lost 10 bases and J 2 bases, leaving 15 bases between the germline ends. This CDR3 has 13 residues. CDR3 DNA: TGTGCCGCAAGACCAGACAGAAACTATGGCTACACCTTC. Its translation is CAARPDRNYGYTF.

This clone was counted once. The CDR3 is CASSSPDRGHTEAFF. Here the CDR3 DNA reads TGTGCCAGCAGCTCACCTGACAGGGGTCACACTGAAGCTTTCTTT. The genes are TRBV6-5 and TRBJ1-1, with TRBD1 matching 8 bases. This CDR3 is 15 amino acids long. With V trimmed by 6 bases and J by 3 bases, 9 bases remained unmatched. CDR1 and CDR2 from the germline V gene are MNHEY and SVGAGI.

CDR3 DNA sequence: TGTGCCAGCAGTTTAATTTGGTTCGACGGTACCTCCACAGATACGCAGTATTTT. As protein: CASSLIWFDGTSTDTQYF. The genes are TRBV28 and TRBJ2-3; D gene ambiguous. Trimming pared 2 bases from V and 2 bases from J, leaving 20 bases between. CDR1 is MDHEN, CDR2 SYDVKM, per germline. The CDR3 totals 18 residues.

The chain uses TRBV7-9 and TRBJ2-2; 9 bases align to TRBD1. Unmatched junction bases numbered 8, after V lost 5 bases and J lost 7 bases. CDR3 length: 15 residues. CDR1 and CDR2 from the germline V gene are SEHNR and FQNEAQ (reference sequence). The DNA for the CDR3 is TGTGCCAGCAGCGCCTCGGGACAGGGAAGCGGGGAGCTGTTTTTT. Amino acids: CASSASGQGSGELFF.

The chain is built from TRBV7-9 and TRBJ2-7; TRBD1 agrees at 7 bases. The CDR3 loop spans 14 amino acids. The V gene end was trimmed by 6 bases and the J gene end by 2 bases; junction bases not matched to a gene: 7. Per the germline V gene, CDR1 is SEHNR and CDR2 is FQNEAQ (reference sequence). CDR3 DNA sequence: TGTGCCAGCAGGGCGACAGGGACAACCTACGAGCAGTACTTC. Encoded protein: CASRATGTTYEQYF.

CDR3 nucleotides: TGCGCCAGCAGCTCGGTGGGACAGGGGGTCACTGAAGCTTTCTTT. Residues: CASSSVGQGVTEAFF. V usage is TRBV5-1 and J usage is TRBJ1-1; TRBD1 matches at 11 bases. The V and J ends lost 3 bases and 4 bases, in that order; junction bases with no gene match: 5. Germline CDR1 reads SGHRS; CDR2 reads YFSETQ. This CDR3 contains 15 residues.

The chain combines TRBV7-9 with TRBJ1-2; no reliable D call. This CDR3 is 11 amino acids long. Per the germline V gene, CDR1 is SEHNR and CDR2 is FQNEAQ (reference sequence). The germline V and J ends were trimmed by 0 bases and 8 bases, with 4 bases remaining between them. CDR3 coding DNA: TGTGCCAGCAGCTTAGCAGAGGGCTACACCTTC. Translation: CASSLAEGYTF.